This TCR beta chain was documented in a study of blood T cells in healthy people across ages. Comments on this clonotype: As yet, its antigen is unknown.

General study points: Across the age range, TCR beta diversity per million T cells fell in a roughly linear way. TCR beta diversity tracked closely with naive T cell percentage.

The use of a sample-barcoded 5' primer and a J-beta primer mix characterized a second PCR of about 7 to 12 cycles. Each cDNA molecule was tagged by a template-switch adaptor with 12 random nucleotides. TCRdb re-called the 5' RACE reads through MiXCR, storing one row per CDR3 protein. The sample consists of 790,000 or so distinct CDR3 sequences, 35% to 60% of them appearing once. Germline loops: CDR1 KGHSH, CDR2 LQKENI. The V and J ends lost 6 bases and 0 bases, in that order; junction bases with no gene match: 6. This CDR3 is built from 17 residues. The receptor's source is a man at least 80 years old in good health. The sequenced sample was blood. V gene TRBV18 combines with J gene TRBJ2-4, with 12 bases that match TRBD2. The CDR3 nucleotides are TGTGCCAGCTCGCTAGGACTAGCGGGATTAGCCAAAAACATTCAGTACTTC. This encodes CASSLGLAGLAKNIQYF.